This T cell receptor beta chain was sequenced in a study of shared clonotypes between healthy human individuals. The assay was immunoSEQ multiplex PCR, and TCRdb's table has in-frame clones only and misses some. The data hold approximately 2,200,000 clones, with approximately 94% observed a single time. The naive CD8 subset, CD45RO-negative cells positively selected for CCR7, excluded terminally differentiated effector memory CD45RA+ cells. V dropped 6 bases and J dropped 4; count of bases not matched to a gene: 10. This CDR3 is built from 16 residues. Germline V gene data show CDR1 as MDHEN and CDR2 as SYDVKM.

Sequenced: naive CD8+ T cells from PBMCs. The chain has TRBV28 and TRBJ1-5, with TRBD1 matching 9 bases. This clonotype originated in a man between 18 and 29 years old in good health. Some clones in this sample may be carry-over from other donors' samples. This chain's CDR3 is CASRGGTGRGNQPQHF. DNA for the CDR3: TGTGCCAGCAGGGGCGGGACAGGGCGGGGGAATCAGCCCCAGCATTTT.